This T cell receptor (beta chain) comes out of a study of T-cell reconstitution after alpha-beta-depleted transplantation in children. As to this clonotype: Its specificity is unknown.

The CDR3 consists of 16 residues. After removal of 6 bases from V and 5 bases from J, the junction contained 9 bases not matched to a gene. Findings and caveats of the study: Two months or so post-transplant, alpha-beta T cells reportedly derived from several hundred expanded graft clones. T cells produced anew were the main source of T-cell counts and diversity one year after transplant.

It was with unique molecular identifiers that the TCRbeta library was prepared. TCRdb reprocessed the PCR reads via MiXCR and lists one record per CDR3 protein. The sample has about 460,000 distinct CDR3 sequences, over 10% seen once; the top ten hold around 15%. The chain links TRBV12-3 or TRBV12-4 to TRBJ2-3; 12 nucleotides match TRBD2. This sample comprised PBMCs, mostly from graft donor cells, obtained 180 days after TCRalphabeta/CD19-depleted stem cell transplant. This clonotype was obtained from a female patient under 10 years old who had a stem cell transplant for aplastic anemia, so the T cells may come from the graft donor. The CDR3 DNA sequence: TGTGCCAGCAGCGACGGACTAGCGGGATGGGGAGATACGCAGTATTTT. Its translation is CASSDGLAGWGDTQYF.